This T cell receptor beta chain was recorded in a study of graft-versus-host responses after intestinal transplantation. The overall study: Recipients had transplants, and these were multivisceral, liver-intestinal, or isolated intestinal. Each patient got anti-thymocyte globulin induction, then tacrolimus and steroids for roughly 3 years. Study-wide results and caveats: GvH clones appeared in recipient marrow, some first in ileum or blood. Allografts of patients with graft-donor T cell macrochimerism showed high graft-versus-host to host-versus-graft clone ratios.

Sequencing used immunoSEQ multiplex PCR; TCRdb keeps in-frame clones, though not all of them. The sample carries more than 95,000 clones, just over 90% recorded once. The V end lost 3 bases, the J end lost 0 bases, and 9 bases lay between the germline ends. Germline CDR1 SGHTA, CDR2 FQGNSA. This CDR3 is built from 15 residues. On this clone: Its cognate antigen is unknown.

The sequence derives from a human donor who received an intestinal transplant. This chain joins TRBV7-2 and TRBJ1-5, with a tentative D call TRBD1 (5 bases). The input for sequencing was unstimulated CD4+ T cells sorted from spleen or lymph node cells, taken before intestinal transplant. CDR3 nucleotide sequence: TGTGCCAGCAGCTTGACAGTAAATAGCAATCAGCCCCAGCATTTT. This encodes CASSLTVNSNQPQHF.